The 6 T cell receptor beta chains presented below share a single source sample, sequenced in a study of blood T cells in healthy people across ages. A J-beta primer mix and a sample-barcoded 5' primer were used in a second PCR of about 7 to 12 cycles. Each CDR3 protein gets one entry after TCRdb re-called the 5' RACE reads with MiXCR. The data show 900,000 to 950,000 distinct CDR3 sequences, about 29% seen once. The same sample was also used in a study of T cells of mothers and their children.

What was sequenced was blood. The receptor set was obtained from a woman in her forties in good health.

This clonotype was observed a handful of times. The J gene is TRBJ2-7, the V gene TRBV6-2 or TRBV6-3; D is ambiguous. With 8 bases removed from V and 2 bases from J, the gap between germline ends came to 19 bases. The CDR3 covers 15 residues. From germline, CDR1 is MNHEY and CDR2 SVGEGT. Here the CDR3 DNA reads TGTGCCAGCGTCTCTTCGAATGACTGGACCTACGAGCAGTACTTC. As protein: CASVSSNDWTYEQYF.

As regards this clonotype: Sequence at one end of the junction differs from germline and may be a read error. The CDR3 DNA follows: TGTGCCGGCAGCTTCACATACGAGCAGTACTTC. Encoded protein: CAGSFTYEQYF. The chain couples TRBV7-2 to TRBJ2-5; the D is unclear. The J call may be in error: the DNA end matches TRBJ2-7 better. This CDR3 has 11 residues. The germline gives CDR1 SGHTA, CDR2 FQGNSA.

This clonotype has a handful of counts. The V gene is TRBV20-1, the J gene TRBJ2-1; 9 positions agree with TRBD1. CDR1 is DFQATT and CDR2 is SNEGSKA in the germline V gene (reference sequence). V was pared by 2 bases and J by 5 bases, with 10 bases of the junction left unmatched. The CDR3 runs 16 residues. The CDR3 nucleotides read TGCAGTGCTAGAACCGGGACAGGGAATGTTGACAATGAGCAGTTCTTC. It encodes CSARTGTGNVDNEQFF.

The V call is TRBV2, the J call TRBJ2-4; 7 nucleotides line up with TRBD1. Per germline, CDR1 SNHLY and CDR2 FYNNEI. This CDR3 comprises 15 residues. The trim removed 3 bases at V and 13 bases at J, leaving 15 bases unmatched. CDR3 amino acids: CASSEETQGLHEQYF. The CDR3 region has the DNA TGTGCCAGCAGTGAGGAGACACAGGGGCTACATGAGCAGTACTTC.

This clonotype has a count of ten or more. This rearrangement joins TRBV11-1 to TRBJ2-7, with D perhaps TRBD2 (5 bases). The V gene's germline CDR1 is SGHAT and CDR2 FQDESV (reference sequence). This CDR3 has 14 residues. Trimming stripped 5 bases from V and 0 bases from J, with 11 bases between. DNA of the CDR3: TGTGCCAGCAGCCAGCCGGGAACCTCCTACGAGCAGTACTTC. This codes for CASSQPGTSYEQYF.

This clonotype was seen only a few times. The chain links TRBV10-3 to TRBJ2-7; D remains ambiguous. The V and J ends lost 8 bases and 7 bases respectively, with 15 bases between them. This CDR3 contains 12 residues. Germline loops: CDR1 ENHRY, CDR2 SYGVKD. CDR3 region: CAIGPADNEQYF. The CDR3 DNA reads as TGTGCCATCGGGCCTGCCGACAATGAGCAGTACTTC.